This TCR beta chain is drawn from a study of T-cell reconstitution after alpha-beta-depleted transplantation in children. Broader study findings: Diversity and T-cell counts at one year after transplant derived mostly from new T cells.

TCRbeta library construction was performed incorporating unique molecular identifiers. TCRdb redid the calling of the PCR reads with MiXCR, one entry per CDR3 protein. Counted here are 100,000 to 130,000 distinct CDR3 sequences, 5% to 7% occurring once; the ten biggest clones make up approximately 25%. The germline gives CDR1 SGHTA, CDR2 FQGNSA. V gave up 1 base and J gave up 2 bases; unmatched junction bases: 8. The CDR3 spans 16 residues. As for this clonotype: Antigen: not known.

The chain joins TRBV7-2 to TRBJ2-7; 7 nucleotides line up with TRBD2. The sequenced sample was PBMCs, mostly from graft donor cells, obtained 360 days after TCRalphabeta/CD19-depleted stem cell transplant. The TCR was taken from a male patient aged 2 to 10 who had a stem cell transplant for acute lymphoblastic leukemia, so the T cells may come from the graft donor. CDR3 sequence reads: CASSLVRAGVTYEQYF. DNA for the CDR3: TGTGCCAGCAGCTTAGTCCGGGCGGGGGTCACCTACGAGCAGTACTTC.